Described below is a single T cell receptor (beta chain) sequence and its context. Its antigen is still unknown. The sample is drawn from a study of shared clonotypes between healthy human individuals. For the study at large: Three CD4 naive, three CD4 memory, two CD8 naive and one CD8 memory plate were used per donor.

Findings and caveats of the study: Sampling covered blood only; tissue repertoires likely differ. Non-shared clonotypes showed lower generation probabilities than clonotypes common to all four donors. There were few donors, and this limited the genetic and exposure-history diversity represented.

J gave up 8 bases and V 0 bases, and 9 bases lay outside the gene matches. CDR3 length: 16 residues. CDR1 and CDR2 (germline): SGHAT, FQNNGV. Assay: immunoSEQ multiplex PCR; the TCRdb copy retains only in-frame clones and omits some. Here the sample spans 1,500,000 or so clones, approximately 97% being singletons. The sequencing sample was made of naive CD4+ T cells sorted from blood. The subset was: CD45RA+ positively selected. This sequence was found in a man aged 25 to 45 in good health. The V call is TRBV11-2, the J call TRBJ2-1, with 8 bases aligning to TRBD2. This chain's CDR3 is CASSLDLSGGPYEQFF. In DNA form, the CDR3 reads TGTGCCAGCAGCTTAGATCTATCGGGAGGGCCGTATGAGCAGTTCTTC.